This record concerns one TCR beta chain sequence. What it binds is unknown. This sample is drawn from a study of shared clonotypes between healthy human individuals. Overall study: A donor's plate count was three for CD4 naive and three for CD4 memory; CD8 naive had two and CD8 memory one. Study conclusions and caveats: Some clonotypes were shared by all four sorted-subset donors, while others were not shared. The non-shared ones had lower generation probabilities than the shared ones.

Sequencing was performed with immunoSEQ multiplex PCR; in TCRdb, only in-frame clones are kept and a portion is missing. This table has about 2.1 million clones, approximately 92% appearing once. Naive CD8 cells, CD45RO-negative and positively selected for CCR7, excluded terminally differentiated effector memory CD45RA+ cells. Germline values: CDR1 GTSNPN, CDR2 SVGIG (reference sequence). CDR3 size: 14 residues. V lost 0 bases and J lost 8; bases outside the gene matches: 4. The rearrangement uses TRBV30 and TRBJ1-4, with 9 positions matching TRBD1. Source material: naive CD8+ T cells from PBMCs. The clonotype comes from a man between 18 and 29 years old in good health. Some clones in this sample may be carry-over from other donors' samples. CDR3 nucleotide sequence: TGTGCCTGGAGTGTTAGGGACAGGGACGAAAAACTGTTTTTT. Protein sequence: CAWSVRDRDEKLFF.